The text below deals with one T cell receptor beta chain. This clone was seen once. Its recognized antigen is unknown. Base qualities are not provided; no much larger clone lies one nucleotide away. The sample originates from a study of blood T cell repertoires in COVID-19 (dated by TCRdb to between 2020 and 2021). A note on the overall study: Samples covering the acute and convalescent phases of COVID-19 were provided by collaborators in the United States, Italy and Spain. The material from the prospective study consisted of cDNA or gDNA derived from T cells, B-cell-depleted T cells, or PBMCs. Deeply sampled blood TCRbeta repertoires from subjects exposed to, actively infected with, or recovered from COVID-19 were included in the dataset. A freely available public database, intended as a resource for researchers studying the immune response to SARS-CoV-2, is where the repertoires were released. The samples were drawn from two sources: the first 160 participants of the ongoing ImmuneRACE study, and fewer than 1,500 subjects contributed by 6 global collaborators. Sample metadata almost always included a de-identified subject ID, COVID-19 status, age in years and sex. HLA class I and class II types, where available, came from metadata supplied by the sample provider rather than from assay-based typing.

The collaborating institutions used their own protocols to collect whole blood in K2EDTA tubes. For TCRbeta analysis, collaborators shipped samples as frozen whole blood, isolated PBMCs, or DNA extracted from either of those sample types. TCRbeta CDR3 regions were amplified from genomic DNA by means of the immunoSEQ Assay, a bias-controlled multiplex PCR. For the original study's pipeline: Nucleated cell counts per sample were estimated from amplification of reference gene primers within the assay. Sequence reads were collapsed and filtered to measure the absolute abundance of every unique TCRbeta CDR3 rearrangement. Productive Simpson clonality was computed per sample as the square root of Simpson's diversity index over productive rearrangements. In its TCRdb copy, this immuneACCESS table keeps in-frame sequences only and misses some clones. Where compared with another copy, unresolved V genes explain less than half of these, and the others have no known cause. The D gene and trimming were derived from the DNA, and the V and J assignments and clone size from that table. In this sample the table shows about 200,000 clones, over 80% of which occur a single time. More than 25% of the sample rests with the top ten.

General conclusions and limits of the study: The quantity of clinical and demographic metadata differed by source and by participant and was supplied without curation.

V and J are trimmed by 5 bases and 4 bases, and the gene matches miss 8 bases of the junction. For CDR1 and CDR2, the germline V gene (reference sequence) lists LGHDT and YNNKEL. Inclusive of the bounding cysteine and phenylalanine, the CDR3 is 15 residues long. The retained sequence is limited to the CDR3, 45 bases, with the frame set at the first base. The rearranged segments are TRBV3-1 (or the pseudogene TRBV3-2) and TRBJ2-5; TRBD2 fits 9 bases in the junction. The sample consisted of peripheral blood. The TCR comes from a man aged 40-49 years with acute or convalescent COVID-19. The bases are TGTGCCAGCAGCACCCGCCTACTAGCGGGAGAGACCCAGTACTTC. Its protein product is CASSTRLLAGETQYF.